This T cell receptor (beta chain) was recovered during a study of shared clonotypes between healthy human individuals. General observations from the study: As a rule, naive subsets had a larger estimated richness than memory subsets. Generation of non-shared clonotypes was less probable than generation of clonotypes shared by all four donors. Sequencing of the sorted subsets was shown by rarefaction to be incomplete despite large depth.

Sequencing was performed with immunoSEQ multiplex PCR; in TCRdb, only in-frame clones are kept and a portion is missing. Of millions of clones in the sample, just over 90% are singletons; the top ten hold 0.35% to 0.45%. Nashville, Tennessee was home to all donors, each a Caucasian adult. With V trimmed by 0 bases and J by 2 bases, 10 bases remained unmatched. The CDR3 length is 17 residues. Germline CDR1 reads LGHNA; CDR2 reads YSLEER. Comments on this clone: What it recognizes is unknown.

The chain couples TRBV4-3 to TRBJ2-7; TRBD1 aligns across 7 bases. Sample: naive CD4+ T cells from PBMCs. Subset of the sample: CD45RA+ positively selected. This TCR derives from a young man in good health. Some clones in this sample may be carry-over from other donors' samples. DNA for the CDR3: TGCGCCAGCAGCCAAGACAAAGACAGGGCGGGTGCCTACGAGCAGTACTTC. It specifies CASSQDKDRAGAYEQYF.